Listed below are T cell receptor beta chains from one sample, sequenced in a study of CD8 T cells in ankylosing spondylitis. TCRdb re-called the 5' RACE reads through MiXCR, storing one row per CDR3 protein. The sample yields approximately 250,000 distinct CDR3 sequences, about 24% seen once. Sequenced: blood, either unsorted or a sorted T cell fraction (not recorded which). The receptors derive from a male donor with ankylosing spondylitis or in good health (not recorded which). Both conserved end residues are part of each CDR3. D genes are given only for firm matches. Clone size is not always given. Where it is, it says once, few, many or a class for expanded clones.

D gene | J gene | V gene | clone size | CDR3 DNA | CDR3 protein
TRBD1 | TRBJ1-6 | TRBV20-1 | many | TGCAGTGCTAGTGCTGACAGGGCAAGGGGTTCACCCCTCCACTTT | CSASADRARGSPLHF
NA | TRBJ1-4 | TRBV20-1 | NA | TGCAGTGCTACAGCCGCAGGGAGAAAGGAAAAACTGTTTTTT | CSATAAGRKEKLFF
NA | TRBJ2-7 | TRBV4-1 | many | TGCGCCAGCAGCCAAGAACAGCAGTCTACCTACGAGCAGTACTTC | CASSQEQQSTYEQYF
NA | TRBJ1-2 | TRBV12-3/TRBV12-4 | many | TGTGCCAGCAGTTTCGGGGGCTATGGCTACACCTTC | CASSFGGYGYTF
TRBD2 | TRBJ2-3 | TRBV5-5 | NA | TGTGCCAGCAAAGAGGGTAGCGGGTTAGATACGCAGTATTTT | CASKEGSGLDTQYF
NA | TRBJ2-5 | TRBV20-1 | NA | TGCAGTGCTAGGTATCCGCTAGCGTCGAACCAAGAGACCCAGTACTTC | CSARYPLASNQETQYF
TRBD1 | TRBJ2-3 | TRBV9 | NA | TGTGCCAGCAGCGTAGCTTACGAGAGACAGGGAATATGTCCCACAGATACGCAGTATTTT | CASSVAYERQGICPTDTQYF
NA | TRBJ2-5 | TRBV27 | many | TGTGCCAGCAGTTCATACCTAGGTTTCGGGATACAAGAGACCCAGTACTTC | CASSSYLGFGIQETQYF
NA | TRBJ2-3 | TRBV12-3/TRBV12-4 | NA | TGTGCCAGCAGGGGGGACCTCGCGCAGTATTTT | CASRGDLAQYF
NA | TRBJ2-3 | TRBV20-1 | few | TGCAGCTGGGCAGGGAGCACAGATACGCAGTATTTT | CSWAGSTDTQYF
TRBD2 | TRBJ2-1 | TRBV6-1 | NA | TGTGCCAGCAACGGACTAGCGGGACCGCAGTTCTTC | CASNGLAGPQFF
TRBD2 | TRBJ2-7 | TRBV6-1 | NA | TGTGCCAGCAGTCCCAACCCACGACTAGCGGGGGGCAGCTACGAGCAGTACTTC | CASSPNPRLAGGSYEQYF
NA | TRBJ2-7 | TRBV18 | few | TGTGCCAGCTCACCAGGACTGACCTCCTACGAGCAGTACTTC | CASSPGLTSYEQYF
NA | TRBJ2-7 | TRBV6-1 | NA | TGTGCCAGCAGATCAGGGTTAGCCTACGAGCAGTACTTC | CASRSGLAYEQYF
NA | TRBJ2-1 | TRBV5-1 | NA | TGCGCCAGCAGCTTGGCCGCAGGGGCCAATGAGCAGTTCTTC | CASSLAAGANEQFF
NA | TRBJ2-1 | TRBV24-1 | NA | TGTGCCACCAGTGATTTAAAGGGCCAAAATGAGCAGTTCTTC | CATSDLKGQNEQFF
TRBD1 | TRBJ2-1 | TRBV27 | NA | TGTGCCAGTTGGACAGGGTACAATGAGCAGTTCTTC | CASWTGYNEQFF
NA | TRBJ1-2 | TRBV12-3/TRBV12-4 | NA | TGTGCCAGCACCCTGCAGAGACAGACTAACTATGGCTACACCTTC | CASTLQRQTNYGYTF
NA | TRBJ2-2 | TRBV20-1 | NA | TGCAGTGCAAAGAAAACCGGGGAGCTGTTTTTT | CSAKKTGELFF
TRBD1 | TRBJ2-3 | TRBV12-5 | NA | TGTGCTAGTGGTCGGACAGGGCCAGATACGCAGTATTTT | CASGRTGPDTQYF
NA | TRBJ1-5 | TRBV27 | many | TGTGCCAGCAGTTTAAGACCCGGTCTGCTACCCCAGCATTTT | CASSLRPGLLPQHF
TRBD1 | TRBJ2-5 | TRBV4-1 | many | TGCGCCAGCAGCCAAGACTACAGGGGGCGAGAGACCCAGTACTTC | CASSQDYRGRETQYF
TRBD2 | TRBJ2-2 | TRBV12-3/TRBV12-4 | NA | TGTGCCAGCAGGTCGACTAGCGGGGGCGGGGAGCTGTTTTTT | CASRSTSGGGELFF
TRBD1 | TRBJ1-5 | TRBV3-1 | many | TGTGCCAGCAGCCAAGCACAGGGGAGTCAGCCCCAGCATTTT | CASSQAQGSQPQHF
NA | TRBJ2-4 | TRBV7-9 | NA | TGTGCCAGCAGCTTAGAAGGGAATGGGGCGTACTTC | CASSLEGNGAYF
NA | TRBJ1-1 | TRBV6-5 | few | TGTGCCAGCAGTTACTCGCGCAAAATGAACACTGAAGCTTTCTTT | CASSYSRKMNTEAFF
NA | TRBJ2-7 | TRBV11-2 | NA | TGTGCCAGCTCCCGGGCGTCCGAGCAGTACTTC | CASSRASEQYF
TRBD1 | TRBJ2-7 | TRBV10-3 | many | TGTGCCATAGGCGAGGTACAGGGGGCATACGAGCAGTACTTC | CAIGEVQGAYEQYF
NA | TRBJ2-1 | TRBV20-1 | few | TGCAGTGCTAGAGCCTCATCCAATGAGCAGTTCTTC | CSARASSNEQFF
NA | TRBJ2-1 | TRBV12-3/TRBV12-4 | many | TGTGCCAGCAGTTTGGGTGGATCTGACAATGAGCAGTTCTTC | CASSLGGSDNEQFF
NA | TRBJ2-2 | TRBV7-7 | NA | TGTGCTAGCAGCTCCCTCGGGGGTAGCAGGGAGCTGTTTTTT | CASSSLGGSRELFF
NA | TRBJ2-5 | TRBV7-2 | NA | TGTGCCAGCAGCCCCGAGGGAGCATACCAAGAGACCCAGTACTTC | CASSPEGAYQETQYF
TRBD1 | TRBJ2-7 | TRBV18 | many | TGTGCCAGCTCACCAAAGGCACAGGGGCCCTACGAGCAGTACTTC | CASSPKAQGPYEQYF